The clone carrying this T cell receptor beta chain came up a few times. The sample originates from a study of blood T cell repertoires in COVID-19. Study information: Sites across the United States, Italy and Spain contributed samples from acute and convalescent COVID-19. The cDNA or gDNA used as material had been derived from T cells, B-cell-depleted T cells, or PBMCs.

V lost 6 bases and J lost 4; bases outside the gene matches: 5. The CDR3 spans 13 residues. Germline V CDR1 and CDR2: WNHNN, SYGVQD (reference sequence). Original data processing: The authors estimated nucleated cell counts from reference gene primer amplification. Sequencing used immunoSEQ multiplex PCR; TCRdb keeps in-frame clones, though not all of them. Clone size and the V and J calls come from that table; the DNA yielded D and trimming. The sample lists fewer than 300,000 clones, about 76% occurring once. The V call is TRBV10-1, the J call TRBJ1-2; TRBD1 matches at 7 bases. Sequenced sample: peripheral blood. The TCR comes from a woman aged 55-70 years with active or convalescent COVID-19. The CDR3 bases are TGCGCCAGCAGGCCCAGACAGGGCTATGGCTACACCTTC. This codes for CASRPRQGYGYTF.